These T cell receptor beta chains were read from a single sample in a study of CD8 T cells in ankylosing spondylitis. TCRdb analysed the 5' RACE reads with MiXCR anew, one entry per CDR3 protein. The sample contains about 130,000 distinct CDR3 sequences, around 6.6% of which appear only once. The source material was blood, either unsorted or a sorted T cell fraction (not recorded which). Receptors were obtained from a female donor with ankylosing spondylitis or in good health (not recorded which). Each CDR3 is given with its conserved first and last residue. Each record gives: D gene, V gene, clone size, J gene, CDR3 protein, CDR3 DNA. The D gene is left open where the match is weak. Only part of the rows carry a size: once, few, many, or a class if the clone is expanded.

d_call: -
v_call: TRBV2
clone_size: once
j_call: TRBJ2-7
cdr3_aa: CTSSLVRRGLGFQREQYF
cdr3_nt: TGTACCAGCAGTTTAGTCCGTCGGGGATTGGGGTTTCAACGCGAGCAGTACTTC

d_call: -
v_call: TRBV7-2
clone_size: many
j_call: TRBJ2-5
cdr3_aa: CASSSDSTRGETQYF
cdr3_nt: TGTGCCAGCAGCTCTGACTCCACTAGAGGGGAGACCCAGTACTTC

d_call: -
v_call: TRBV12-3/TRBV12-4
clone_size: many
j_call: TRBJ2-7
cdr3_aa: CASSLGHTYEQYF
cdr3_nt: TGTGCCAGCAGTTTAGGACATACCTACGAGCAGTACTTC

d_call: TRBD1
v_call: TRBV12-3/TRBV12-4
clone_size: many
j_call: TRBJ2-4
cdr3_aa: CASRRQGAAKNIQYF
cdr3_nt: TGTGCCAGCAGGAGACAGGGGGCAGCCAAAAACATTCAGTACTTC

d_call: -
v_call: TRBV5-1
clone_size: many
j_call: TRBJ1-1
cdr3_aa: CASRLAEATEAFF
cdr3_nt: TGCGCCAGCAGATTAGCCGAAGCAACTGAAGCTTTCTTT

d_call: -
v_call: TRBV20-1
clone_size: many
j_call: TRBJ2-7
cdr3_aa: CSARWGESYEQYF
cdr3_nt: TGCAGTGCTAGATGGGGGGAATCCTACGAGCAGTACTTC

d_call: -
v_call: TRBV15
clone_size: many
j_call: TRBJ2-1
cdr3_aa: CATSRGRTDEQFF
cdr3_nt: TGTGCCACCAGCAGAGGCCGAACGGATGAGCAGTTCTTC

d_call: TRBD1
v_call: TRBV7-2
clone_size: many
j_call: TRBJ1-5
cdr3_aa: CASSLASVTGHHNQPQHF
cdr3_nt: TGTGCCAGCAGCTTAGCCTCCGTGACAGGGCATCACAATCAGCCCCAGCATTTT

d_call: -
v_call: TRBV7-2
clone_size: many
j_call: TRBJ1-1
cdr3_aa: CASSSATIPGAEAFF
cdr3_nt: TGTGCCAGCAGCTCGGCGACAATCCCTGGGGCTGAAGCTTTCTTT

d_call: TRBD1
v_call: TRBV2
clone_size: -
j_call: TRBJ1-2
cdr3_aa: CASRRQGAAYGYTF
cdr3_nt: TGTGCCAGCAGACGTCAGGGGGCGGCCTATGGCTACACCTTC

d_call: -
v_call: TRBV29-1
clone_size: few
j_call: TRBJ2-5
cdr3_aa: CSVQGRGLGETQYF
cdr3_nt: TGCAGCGTCCAGGGCCGGGGACTGGGGGAGACCCAGTACTTC

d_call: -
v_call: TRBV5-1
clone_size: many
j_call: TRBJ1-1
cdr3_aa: CASSPGTLGEETEAFF
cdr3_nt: TGCGCCAGCAGCCCAGGGACATTGGGTGAGGAGACTGAAGCTTTCTTT

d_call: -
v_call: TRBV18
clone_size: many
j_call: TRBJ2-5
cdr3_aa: CASSRVSGVQETQYF
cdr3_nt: TGTGCCAGCTCACGGGTTAGCGGAGTGCAAGAGACCCAGTACTTC

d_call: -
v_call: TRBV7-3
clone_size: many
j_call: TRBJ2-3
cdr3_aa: CASSFGPGNTDTQYF
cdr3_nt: TGTGCCAGCAGCTTTGGTCCGGGCAACACAGATACGCAGTATTTT

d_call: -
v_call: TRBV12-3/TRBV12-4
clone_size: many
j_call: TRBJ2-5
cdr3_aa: CASSSQARSSIQETQYF
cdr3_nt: TGTGCCAGCAGTTCCCAAGCCCGGTCAAGTATCCAAGAGACCCAGTACTTC

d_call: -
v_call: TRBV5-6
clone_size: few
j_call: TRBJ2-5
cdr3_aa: CASSFYQETQYF
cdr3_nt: TGTGCCAGCAGCTTTTACCAAGAGACCCAGTACTTC

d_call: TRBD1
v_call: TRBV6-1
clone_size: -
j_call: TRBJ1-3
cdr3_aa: CASIEDRNSGNTIYF
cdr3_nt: TGTGCCAGCATCGAGGACAGGAACTCTGGAAACACCATATATTTT

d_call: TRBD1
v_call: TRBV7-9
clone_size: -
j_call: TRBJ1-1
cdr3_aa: CASSPPGQGYWAFF
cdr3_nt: TGTGCCAGCAGCCCGCCGGGACAGGGATATTGGGCTTTCTTT

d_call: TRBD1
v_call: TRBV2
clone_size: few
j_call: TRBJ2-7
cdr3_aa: CASSESQGAYEQYF
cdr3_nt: TGTGCCAGCAGTGAATCTCAGGGGGCCTACGAGCAGTACTTC

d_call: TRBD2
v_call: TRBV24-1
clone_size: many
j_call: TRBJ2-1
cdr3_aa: CATSDSPSGAPYNEQFF
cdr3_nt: TGTGCCACCAGTGATTCCCCTAGCGGGGCTCCCTACAATGAGCAGTTCTTC

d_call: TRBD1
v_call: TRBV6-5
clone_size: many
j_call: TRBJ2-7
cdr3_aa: CASSSPSTGVDYEQYF
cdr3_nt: TGTGCCAGCAGTTCCCCGTCGACAGGGGTTGACTACGAGCAGTACTTC

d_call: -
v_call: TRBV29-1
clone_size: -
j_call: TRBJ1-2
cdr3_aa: CSTWEGYGYTF
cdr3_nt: TGCAGCACCTGGGAGGGCTATGGCTACACCTTC

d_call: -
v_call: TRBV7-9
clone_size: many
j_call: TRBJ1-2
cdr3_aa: CASSLDPGARGYTF
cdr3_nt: TGTGCCAGCAGCTTAGATCCAGGGGCCCGTGGCTACACCTTC

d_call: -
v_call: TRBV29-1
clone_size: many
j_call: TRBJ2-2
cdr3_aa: CSVEAPGEGGELFF
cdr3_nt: TGCAGCGTTGAAGCCCCAGGGGAGGGCGGGGAGCTGTTTTTT

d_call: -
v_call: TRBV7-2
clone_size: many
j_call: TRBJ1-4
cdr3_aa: CASSLLEFLALGWTTNEKLFF
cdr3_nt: TGTGCCAGCAGCTTATTGGAGTTTTTGGCCCTTGGATGGACAACTAATGAAAAACTGTTTTTT

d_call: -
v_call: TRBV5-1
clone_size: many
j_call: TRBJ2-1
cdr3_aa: CASSFPGEDEQFF
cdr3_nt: TGCGCCAGCAGCTTCCCCGGGGAGGATGAGCAGTTCTTC

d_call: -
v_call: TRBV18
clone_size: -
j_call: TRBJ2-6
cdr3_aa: CASSPPKAGANVLTF
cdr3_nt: TGTGCCAGCTCACCACCCAAGGCCGGGGCCAACGTCCTGACTTTC

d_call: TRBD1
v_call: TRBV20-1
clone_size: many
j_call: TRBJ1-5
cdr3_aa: CSAGQGGEGAQHF
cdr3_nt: TGCAGTGCTGGACAGGGGGGAGAAGGGGCCCAGCATTTT

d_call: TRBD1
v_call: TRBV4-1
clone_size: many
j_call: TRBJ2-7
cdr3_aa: CASSQGQWVYEQYF
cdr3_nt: TGCGCCAGCAGCCAGGGACAGTGGGTCTACGAGCAGTACTTC

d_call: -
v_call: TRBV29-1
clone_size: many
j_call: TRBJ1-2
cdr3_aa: CSVREMNGYTF
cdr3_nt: TGCAGCGTAAGGGAAATGAATGGCTACACCTTC

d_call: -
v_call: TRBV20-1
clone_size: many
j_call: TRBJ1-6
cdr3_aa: CSASRQGSSYNSPLHF
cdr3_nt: TGCAGTGCTAGCAGGCAGGGTAGTTCCTATAATTCACCCCTCCACTTT

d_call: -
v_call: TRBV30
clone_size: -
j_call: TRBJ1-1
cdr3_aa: CASSGTPTEAFF
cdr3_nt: TGTGCCTCCTCAGGGACACCCACTGAAGCTTTCTTT

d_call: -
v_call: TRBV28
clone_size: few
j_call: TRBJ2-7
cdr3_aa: CASSLAGHEQYF
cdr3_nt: TGTGCCAGCAGTTTAGCCGGGCACGAGCAGTACTTC

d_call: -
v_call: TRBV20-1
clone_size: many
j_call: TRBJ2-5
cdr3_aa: CSARPRRGLETQYF
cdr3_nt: TGCAGTGCTAGACCTCGGAGGGGGCTAGAGACCCAGTACTTC

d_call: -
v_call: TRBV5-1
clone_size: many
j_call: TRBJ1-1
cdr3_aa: CASSRTSLNTEAFF
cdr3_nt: TGCGCCAGCAGTCGGACTTCCCTGAACACTGAAGCTTTCTTT

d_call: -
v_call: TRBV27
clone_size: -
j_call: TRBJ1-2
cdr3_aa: CASSLDGVDGYTF
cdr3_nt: TGTGCCAGCAGTTTAGACGGCGTGGATGGCTACACCTTC

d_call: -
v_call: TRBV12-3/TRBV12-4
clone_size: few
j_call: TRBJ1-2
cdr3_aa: CASAGNSGYTF
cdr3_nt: TGTGCCAGCGCGGGGAATTCTGGCTACACCTTC

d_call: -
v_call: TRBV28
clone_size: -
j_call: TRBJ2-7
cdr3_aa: CASSPIGQGDEQYF
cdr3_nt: TGTGCCAGCAGCCCCATTGGGCAGGGCGACGAGCAGTACTTC

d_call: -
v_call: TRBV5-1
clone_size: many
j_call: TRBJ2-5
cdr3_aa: CASSVELQEVRTQYF
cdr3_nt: TGCGCCAGCAGCGTGGAACTACAAGAGGTTAGGACCCAGTACTTC

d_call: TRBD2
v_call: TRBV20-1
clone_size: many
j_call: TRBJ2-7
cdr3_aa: CSARGTSGGISYEQYF
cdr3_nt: TGCAGTGCTAGAGGGACTAGCGGGGGTATCTCCTACGAGCAGTACTTC

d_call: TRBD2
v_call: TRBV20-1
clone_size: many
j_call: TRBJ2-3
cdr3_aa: CSARGLAGDHTDTQYF
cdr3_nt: TGCAGTGCTAGGGGACTAGCGGGGGATCACACAGATACGCAGTATTTT